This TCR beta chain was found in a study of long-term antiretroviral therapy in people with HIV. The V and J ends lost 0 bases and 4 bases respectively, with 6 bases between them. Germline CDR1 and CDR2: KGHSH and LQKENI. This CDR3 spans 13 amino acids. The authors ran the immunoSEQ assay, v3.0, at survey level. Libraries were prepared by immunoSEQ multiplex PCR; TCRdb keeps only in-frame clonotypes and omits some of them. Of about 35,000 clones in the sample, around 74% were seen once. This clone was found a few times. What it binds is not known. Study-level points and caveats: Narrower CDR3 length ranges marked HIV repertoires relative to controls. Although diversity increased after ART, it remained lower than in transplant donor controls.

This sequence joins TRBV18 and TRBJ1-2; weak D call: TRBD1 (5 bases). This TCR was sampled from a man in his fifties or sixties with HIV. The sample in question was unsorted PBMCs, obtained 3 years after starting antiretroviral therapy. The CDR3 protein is CASSPPGAYGYTF. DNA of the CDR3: TGTGCCAGCTCACCACCAGGGGCCTATGGCTACACCTTC.